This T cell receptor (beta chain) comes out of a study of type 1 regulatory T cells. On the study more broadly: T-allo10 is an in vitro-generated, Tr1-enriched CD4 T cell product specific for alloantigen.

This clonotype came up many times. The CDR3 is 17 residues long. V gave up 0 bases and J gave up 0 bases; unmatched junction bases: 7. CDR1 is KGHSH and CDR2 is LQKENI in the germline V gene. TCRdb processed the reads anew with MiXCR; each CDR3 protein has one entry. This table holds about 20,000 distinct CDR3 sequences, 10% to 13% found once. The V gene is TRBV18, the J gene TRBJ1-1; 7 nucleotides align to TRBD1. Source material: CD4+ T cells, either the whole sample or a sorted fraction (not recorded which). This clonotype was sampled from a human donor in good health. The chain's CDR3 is CASSPPIGQALNTEAFF. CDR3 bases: TGTGCCAGCTCACCACCGATCGGACAGGCATTGAACACTGAAGCTTTCTTT.